This T cell receptor (beta chain) was captured in a study of blood T cell repertoires in COVID-19. Study-level information: Italy, Spain and the United States were the sources of the convalescent and acute COVID-19 samples.

Authors' analysis steps: Estimation of nucleated cell counts relied on the amplification of reference gene primers. Method: immunoSEQ multiplex PCR; TCRdb's copy keeps in-frame clones and lacks some. V and J calls and clone size follow that table, whereas D and trimming were derived from the DNA. The sample lists 100,000 to 150,000 clones, roughly 80% occurring once. Germline V gene data show CDR1 as SGHTA and CDR2 as FQGNSA. The CDR3 has 13 residues. V shed 5 bases and J shed 6 bases, with 11 bases lying between them. The receptor was isolated from a man aged 55-75 years with acute or convalescent COVID-19. What was sequenced was peripheral blood. This rearrangement joins TRBV7-2 to TRBJ2-1, with D perhaps TRBD2 (5 bases). DNA of the CDR3: TGTGCCAGCAGCCTAACTAGTTTCAATGAGCAGTTCTTC. As protein: CASSLTSFNEQFF.